The 4 T cell receptor beta chains listed next were all sequenced from one sample in a study of identical twins. In TCRdb, the 5' RACE reads were re-called with MiXCR into one record per CDR3 protein. Of hundreds of thousands of distinct CDR3 sequences listed, around 21% are singletons. These same data were also listed under a study on T cells expressing NK-cell markers.

Sequencing was carried out using PBMCs. All receptors derive from a woman aged 18-29 years in good health.

Only one count was recorded for this clonotype. The rearrangement joins TRBV6-6 to TRBJ1-5, with D possibly matching TRBD1 (5 bases). The V and J ends lost 7 bases and 3 bases respectively, with 7 bases between them. Looked up from germline, CDR1 is MNHNY and CDR2 is SVGAGI (reference sequence). The CDR3 loop spans 12 amino acids. This CDR3 reads CASKGNNQPQHF. The DNA of the CDR3 is TGTGCCAGCAAGGGGAACAATCAGCCCCAGCATTTT.

The genes are TRBV24-1 and TRBJ2-3, with 13 bases matching TRBD2. With 4 bases clipped from V and 6 bases from J, the junction kept 3 bases outside the gene matches. CDR3 length: 15 residues. From germline, CDR1 is KGHDR and CDR2 SFDVKD. The CDR3 region has the DNA TGTGCCACCAGTGACGGACTAGCGGGGGTGGATACGCAGTATTTT. Its protein product is CATSDGLAGVDTQYF.

In this sample, this clonotype turned up a few times. The rearrangement joins TRBV28 to TRBJ2-7; D is ambiguous. Trimming took 5 bases from V and 3 from J, leaving 11 bases between them. The germline V gene encodes CDR1 MDHEN and CDR2 SYDVKM. This CDR3 spans 13 amino acids. CDR3 loop: CASSLGPLYEQYF. The CDR3 bases are TGTGCCAGCAGTCTAGGACCACTCTACGAGCAGTACTTC.

V usage is TRBV2 and J usage is TRBJ2-7; D is perhaps TRBD1 (5 bases). CDR3 length: 11 residues. CDR1 is SNHLY, CDR2 FYNNEI, per germline. V was pared by 11 bases and J by 2 bases, with 10 bases between. The CDR3 reads CARGQAYEQYF. In DNA form, the CDR3 reads TGTGCCCGTGGACAAGCCTACGAGCAGTACTTC.